This TCR beta chain came from a study of lymphopenia after photon versus proton radiotherapy. Points from the study as a whole: After the lymphocyte nadir, photon-treated repertoires showed oligoclonal expansion, especially of CD8+ Temra cells.

A word on this clone: Its antigen is undetermined.

The CDR3 consists of 13 residues. CDR1 is SGHRS, CDR2 YFSETQ, per germline. The V end lost 6 bases, the J end lost 6 bases, and 10 bases lay between the germline ends. Sequenced by immunoSEQ multiplex PCR; TCRdb stores in-frame clones only, minus some. The sample holds thousands of clones, about 91% seen once. Here the sequenced sample was peripheral blood, taken from a patient treated with photon-based radiotherapy. The chain recombines TRBV5-1 with TRBJ1-6, with D maybe TRBD1 (5 bases). The receptor's source is a man older than 75 with cholangiocarcinoma. The CDR3 sequence: CASTLGRNSPLHF. CDR3 nucleotide sequence: TGCGCCAGCACCCTGGGACGTAATTCACCCCTCCACTTT.